A selection of T cell receptor beta chains follows, all from one sample in a study of beta chain features in type 1 diabetes. Measured with immunoSEQ multiplex PCR; TCRdb has only the in-frame clones, and not every one. This table has hundreds of thousands of clones, roughly 12% appearing once. The sample taken for sequencing was naive CD4+ T cells from blood. The receptors were sampled from a man younger than 30 in good health. The CDR3 runs from the conserved cysteine through the conserved F or W. D genes are given only for firm matches. Not all rows give a size; the values are once, few, many and, for expanded clones, a class.

D,size,V,J,DNA,CDR3
TRBD2,.,TRBV5-1,TRBJ2-2,TGCGCCAGCAGCTTGGAGGCTAGCGGGGGTGCCGGGGAGCTGTTTTTT,CASSLEASGGAGELFF
.,few,TRBV7-2,TRBJ2-7,TGTGCCAGCAGCTATGGACCCCGGGGCGAGCAGTACTTC,CASSYGPRGEQYF
TRBD1,.,TRBV7-9,TRBJ2-1,TGTGCCAGCAGCTTAGTCGGACAGGGGGCCCACAATGAGCAGTTCTTC,CASSLVGQGAHNEQFF
.,.,TRBV7-3,TRBJ2-3,TGTGCCAGCAGCTTAGACTACCGCACAGATACGCAGTATTTT,CASSLDYRTDTQYF
.,.,TRBV28,TRBJ2-5,TGTGCCAGCAGGCTACAGGGACAAGAGACCCAGTACTTC,CASRLQGQETQYF
TRBD2,few,TRBV11-2,TRBJ2-1,TGTGCCAGCAGCCCACGGACTAGCCGCCACAATGAGCAGTTCTTC,CASSPRTSRHNEQFF
.,.,TRBV30,TRBJ1-4,TGTGCCTCCTCTGGGTGGGGGCTGGGCAGGGCTAATGAAAAACTGTTTTTT,CASSGWGLGRANEKLFF
TRBD1,few,TRBV19,TRBJ2-7,TGTGCCAGTAGTAGTATCTCCTCAGGGGGAAGTTACGAGCAGTACTTC,CASSSISSGGSYEQYF
.,many,TRBV29-1,TRBJ2-6,TGCAGCGTTGAACATCCGCCCTACTCTGGGGCCAACGTCCTGACTTTC,CSVEHPPYSGANVLTF
.,.,TRBV11-1,TRBJ2-2,TGTGCCAGCAGCCAATACACCGGGGAGCTGTTTTTT,CASSQYTGELFF
TRBD2,.,TRBV19,TRBJ2-1,TGTGCCAGTAGTATATCTCTAGCGGACTCCTACAATGAGCAGTTCTTC,CASSISLADSYNEQFF
TRBD2,.,TRBV4-2,TRBJ2-3,TGTGCCAGCAGCCAAGTTGTGAGCGGGGTAAATACGCAGTATTTT,CASSQVVSGVNTQYF
TRBD1,few,TRBV18,TRBJ2-4,TGTGCCAGCTCGCCTGACAGGGTGGCCAAAAACATTCAGTACTTC,CASSPDRVAKNIQYF
TRBD1,few,TRBV15,TRBJ1-2,TGTGCCACCAGCAGGGCACGGGACAGGGCCTATGGCTACACCTTC,CATSRARDRAYGYTF
TRBD1,.,TRBV6-1,TRBJ1-5,TGTGCCAGCAGGCAACTAACAGGGGCCCATCAGCCCCAGCATTTT,CASRQLTGAHQPQHF
TRBD2,.,TRBV18,TRBJ2-5,TGTGCCAGCTCACCCTCAAGGGGGACTAGCGGGAGTTATTGCTACTTC,CASSPSRGTSGSYCYF
TRBD1,.,TRBV30,TRBJ1-2,TGTGCCTGGACTACCTCCGGGACAGCCAACTATGGCTACACCTTC,CAWTTSGTANYGYTF
TRBD1,few,TRBV30,TRBJ2-5,TGTGCCTGGGGACAGGTATTCCAAGAGACCCAGTACTTC,CAWGQVFQETQYF
TRBD1,.,TRBV7-2,TRBJ2-2,TGTGCCAGCAGCCCCCGGACAGGGACCGGGGAGCTGTTTTTT,CASSPRTGTGELFF
.,.,TRBV20-1,TRBJ2-5,TGCAGTGTCACAGAACAAGAGACCCAGTACTTC,CSVTEQETQYF
.,.,TRBV18,TRBJ1-1,TGTGCCAGCTCACCCCCCGGGGGTGGAGCTTTCTTT,CASSPPGGGAFF
TRBD1,.,TRBV4-3,TRBJ1-4,TGCGCCAGCAGCCGCACAACCGGGACAGCTAATGAAAAACTGTTTTTT,CASSRTTGTANEKLFF
TRBD1,few,TRBV10-3,TRBJ1-5,TGTGCCATCAGTACTGACAGGGGGGAACAGCCCCAGCATTTT,CAISTDRGEQPQHF
.,.,TRBV5-1,TRBJ2-5,TGCGCCAGCAGCCCCGCAGGACACGAAGAGACCCAGTACTTC,CASSPAGHEETQYF
TRBD1,.,TRBV30,TRBJ2-7,TGTGCCTGGGACAGGGATACCTACGAGCAGTACTTC,CAWDRDTYEQYF
.,.,TRBV5-1,TRBJ1-1,TGCGCCAGCAGCACAAGGGGAAACACTGAAGCTTTCTTT,CASSTRGNTEAFF
TRBD2,.,TRBV29-1,TRBJ2-3,TGCAGCGTTGAGGTAGCGGGAGCAGATACGCAGTATTTT,CSVEVAGADTQYF
.,.,TRBV5-1,TRBJ2-6,TGCGCCAGCAGCTTATGGAGCTCTGGGGCCAACGTCCTGACTTTC,CASSLWSSGANVLTF
.,few,TRBV2,TRBJ2-2,TGTGCCAGCAGTGAACCCATCGCGGGGGCAAGGAACACCGGGGAGCTGTTTTTT,CASSEPIAGARNTGELFF
TRBD2,few,TRBV28,TRBJ2-2,TGTGCCATCCAGCCCACTCCCCTAAGCGGGGGTAGCACCGGGGAGCTGTTTTTT,CAIQPTPLSGGSTGELFF
.,.,TRBV5-4,TRBJ1-2,TGTGCCAGCAGCTTAGTAAGACAGCCCAACTATGGCTACACCTTC,CASSLVRQPNYGYTF
TRBD1,few,TRBV18,TRBJ2-5,TGTGCCAGCTCACCGGGACAGTGGAAAGAGACCCAGTACTTC,CASSPGQWKETQYF
TRBD1,few,TRBV10-3,TRBJ2-5,TGTGCCATCAGTGAGTCGAGGGGGCCGCGTAATCAAGAGACCCAGTACTTC,CAISESRGPRNQETQYF
.,few,TRBV7-9,TRBJ2-5,TGTGCCAGCAGCCCCAGACTAGACCAGACGATGGAGACCCAGTACTTC,CASSPRLDQTMETQYF
TRBD1,.,TRBV18,TRBJ1-1,TGTGCCAGCTCACCACGACAGGGGAAAACCGGAGCTGAAGCTTTCTTT,CASSPRQGKTGAEAFF
.,.,TRBV7-8,TRBJ2-3,TGTGCCAGCAGCTCCGGGTGGAATACGCAGTATTTT,CASSSGWNTQYF
TRBD1,few,TRBV30,TRBJ1-1,TGTGCCTGGAGGGGACAGCCGAACACTGAAGCTTTCTTT,CAWRGQPNTEAFF
TRBD2,few,TRBV9,TRBJ2-1,TGTGCCAGCAGCGTAACGGGGGGCTTTAGGACTAGCCGGAATGAGCAGTTCTTC,CASSVTGGFRTSRNEQFF
TRBD2,.,TRBV5-1,TRBJ2-7,TGCGCCAGCAGCGTATCTAGCGGGAGAAACTACGAGCAGTACTTC,CASSVSSGRNYEQYF
.,.,TRBV7-9,TRBJ1-5,TGTGCCAGCAGCCCTACGGGGGAACAGCCCCAGCATTTT,CASSPTGEQPQHF
.,.,TRBV29-1,TRBJ1-3,TGCAGCGTTGAAGATGTGATTCAGGGAAACACCATATATTTT,CSVEDVIQGNTIYF
.,few,TRBV7-3,TRBJ1-5,TGTGCCAGCAGCTTAGATGGGGGGAGCAATCAGCCCCAGCATTTT,CASSLDGGSNQPQHF
TRBD2,.,TRBV6-5,TRBJ2-7,TGTGCCAGCAGTTACTCAGGACTAGCTAACTACGAGCAGTACTTC,CASSYSGLANYEQYF
TRBD2,.,TRBV9,TRBJ2-3,TGTGCCAGCAGCGCACACCGGGCTAGCGGGGGGCACACAGATACGCAGTATTTT,CASSAHRASGGHTDTQYF
TRBD2,.,TRBV5-6,TRBJ2-1,TGTGCCAGCAGCTTGGGGGGGACTAGCGGGAGGTCCTACTACAATGAGCAGTTCTTC,CASSLGGTSGRSYYNEQFF
.,.,TRBV19,TRBJ2-3,TGTGCCAGTAGTTCGGCTAGCGTTTCAGATACGCAGTATTTT,CASSSASVSDTQYF
.,.,TRBV7-9,TRBJ2-1,TGTGCCAGCAGCACCCGAGGAGCCATCCTGATCAATGAGCAGTTCTTC,CASSTRGAILINEQFF